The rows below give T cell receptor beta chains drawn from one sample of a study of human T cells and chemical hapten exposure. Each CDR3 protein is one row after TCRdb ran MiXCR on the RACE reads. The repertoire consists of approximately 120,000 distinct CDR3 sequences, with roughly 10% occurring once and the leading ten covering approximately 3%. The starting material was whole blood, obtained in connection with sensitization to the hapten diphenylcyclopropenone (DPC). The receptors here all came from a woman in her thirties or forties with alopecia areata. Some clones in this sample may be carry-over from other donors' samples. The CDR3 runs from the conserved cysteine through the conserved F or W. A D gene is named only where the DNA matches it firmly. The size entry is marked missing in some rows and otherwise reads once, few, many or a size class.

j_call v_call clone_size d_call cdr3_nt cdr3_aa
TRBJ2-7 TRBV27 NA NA TGTGCCAGCAGTTTAACAGGTGGATACGAGCAGTACTTC CASSLTGGYEQYF
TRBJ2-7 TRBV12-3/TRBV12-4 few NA TGTGCCAGCAGACGAAGCGTATTGAACGAGCAGTACTTC CASRRSVLNEQYF
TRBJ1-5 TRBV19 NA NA TGTGCCAGTACCCCGATGGGGCCCAATCAGCCCCAGCATTTT CASTPMGPNQPQHF
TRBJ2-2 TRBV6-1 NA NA TGTGCCAGCAGTGAAGCGCTAGGACTGAGTTACACCGGGGAGCTGTTTTTT CASSEALGLSYTGELFF
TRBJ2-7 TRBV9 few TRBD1 TGTGCCAGCAGCTACGGACAGGGGGGGTCCTACGAGCAGTACTTC CASSYGQGGSYEQYF
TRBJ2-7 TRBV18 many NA TGTGCCAGCTCGCCAAAAGGGGTTTACGAGCAGTACTTC CASSPKGVYEQYF
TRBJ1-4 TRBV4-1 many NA TGCGCCAGCAGTCCAGGGATTACGCCCGATGGAAAACTGTTTTTT CASSPGITPDGKLFF
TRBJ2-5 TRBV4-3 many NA TGCGCCAGCAGCCAACATCTAAAAGGGGAGACCCAGTACTTC CASSQHLKGETQYF
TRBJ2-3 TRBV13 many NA TGTGCCAGCAGCTTAGGCCGGGTTCCCACCACAGATACGCAGTATTTT CASSLGRVPTTDTQYF
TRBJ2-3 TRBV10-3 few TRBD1 TGTGCCATCAGTGGGGGACAGGGGGCTGGAGATACGCAGTATTTT CAISGGQGAGDTQYF
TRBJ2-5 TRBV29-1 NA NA TGCAGCGTTGGATACGGCCAAGAGACCCAGTACTTC CSVGYGQETQYF
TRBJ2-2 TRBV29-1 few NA TGCAGCGTTGAAGGGCGGGACTCCGGGGAGCTGTTTTTT CSVEGRDSGELFF
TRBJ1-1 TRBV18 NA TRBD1 TGTGCCAGCTCACCGGACAGGGGGTCCACTGAAGCTTTCTTT CASSPDRGSTEAFF
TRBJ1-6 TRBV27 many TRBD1 TGTGCCAGCAGTCTTTTGGGACAGAGTAATTCACCCCTCCACTTT CASSLLGQSNSPLHF
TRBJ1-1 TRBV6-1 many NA TGTGCCATGGAGACAGGTATTAACACTGAAGCTTTCTTT CAMETGINTEAFF
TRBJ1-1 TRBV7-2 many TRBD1 TGTGCCAGCAGCCCCCGACAGGGAAACATGAACACTGAAGCTTTCTTT CASSPRQGNMNTEAFF
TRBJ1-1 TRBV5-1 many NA TGCGCCAGCAGCCCCCCAAGACTAGGGGGCACTGAAGCTTTCTTT CASSPPRLGGTEAFF
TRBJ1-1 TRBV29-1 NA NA TGCAGCGTTGACTGGCCCGGCGACACTGAAGCTTTCTTT CSVDWPGDTEAFF
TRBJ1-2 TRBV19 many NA TGTGCCAGTAGTATCGAGGTTAACTATGGCTACACCTTC CASSIEVNYGYTF
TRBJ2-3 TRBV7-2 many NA TGTGCCAGCAGGCTTACGGTCACAGATACGCAGTATTTT CASRLTVTDTQYF
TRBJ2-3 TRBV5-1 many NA TGCGCCAGCAGCAGGGGGGCCGGAGATACGCAGTATTTT CASSRGAGDTQYF
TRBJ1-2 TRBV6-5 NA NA TGTGCCAGCAGTTACTCCTACCGGGCCTTCTTTAACTATGGCTACACCTTC CASSYSYRAFFNYGYTF
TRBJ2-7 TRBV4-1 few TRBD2 TGCGCCAGCCGTGAAGCTAGCGGGGGATCTGGCGAGCAGTACTTC CASREASGGSGEQYF
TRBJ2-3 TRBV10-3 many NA TGTGCCATCAGGAAAGGAGGACTCACAGATACGCAGTATTTT CAIRKGGLTDTQYF
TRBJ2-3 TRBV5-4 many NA TGTGCCAGCAGCTTAGGGCTCTCCACAGATACGCAGTATTTT CASSLGLSTDTQYF
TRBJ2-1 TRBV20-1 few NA TGCAGTGCCCCCTTCAGGGGAATGTACAATGAGCAGTTCTTC CSAPFRGMYNEQFF
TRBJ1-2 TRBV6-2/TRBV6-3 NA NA TGTGCCAGCAGCTTTATTACAGGGCAGAAGATATACGGCTACACCTTC CASSFITGQKIYGYTF
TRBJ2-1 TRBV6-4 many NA TGTGCCAGCGGGGATTACAATGAGCAGTTCTTC CASGDYNEQFF
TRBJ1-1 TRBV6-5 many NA TGTGCCAGCAGTATAGATACAGTTGAAGCTTTCTTT CASSIDTVEAFF
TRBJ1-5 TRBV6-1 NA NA TGTGCCAGCAGTGAGACATATAGCAATCAGCCCCAGCATTTT CASSETYSNQPQHF
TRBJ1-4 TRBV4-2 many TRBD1 TGTGCCAGCAGCCAGGGGGACAGTGGACAAAAACTGTTTTTT CASSQGDSGQKLFF
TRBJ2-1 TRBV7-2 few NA TGTGCCAGCAGCTTAATGAGGTATGAGCAGTTCTTC CASSLMRYEQFF
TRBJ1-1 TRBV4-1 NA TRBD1 TGCGCCAGCAGCCGATTAGGAGAGGGGGCTTTCACTGAAGCTTTCTTT CASSRLGEGAFTEAFF
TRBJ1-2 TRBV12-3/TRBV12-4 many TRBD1 TGTGCCAGCAGGGGGACAGGGTATGGCTACACCTTC CASRGTGYGYTF
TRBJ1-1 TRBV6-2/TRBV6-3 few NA TGTGCCAGCACCCGCGCCGCCAGCGAGGGAGAAGCTTTCTTT CASTRAASEGEAFF
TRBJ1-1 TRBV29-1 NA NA TGCAGCGTAACGCCCATGGCTGGGGCCGATAGGACTGAAGCTTTCTTT CSVTPMAGADRTEAFF
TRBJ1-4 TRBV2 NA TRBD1 TGTGCCAGCAGTGAAGGGGGACAGGGGTATGAAAAACTGTTTTTT CASSEGGQGYEKLFF
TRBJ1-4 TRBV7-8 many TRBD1 TGTGCCAGCAGCGGCAGGGGGCAGGCTAATGAAAAACTGTTTTTT CASSGRGQANEKLFF
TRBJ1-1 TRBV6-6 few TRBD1 TGTGCCAGCAGCCCTACTTGGACAGGGGGATTCACTGAAGCTTTCTTT CASSPTWTGGFTEAFF
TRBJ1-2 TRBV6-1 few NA TGTGCCAGCCAAGGATTCTATGGCTACACCTTC CASQGFYGYTF
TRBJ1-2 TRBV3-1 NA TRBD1 TGTGCCAGCAGCCAGTTCCCAGGGGGGGACTATGGCTACACCTTC CASSQFPGGDYGYTF
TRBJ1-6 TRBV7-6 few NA TGTGCCAGCGGAACGGGGGCTGGCTCACCCCTCCACTTT CASGTGAGSPLHF
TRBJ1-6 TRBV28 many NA TGTGCCAGCAGTCCTTCCGAAGGATCGGGAGCCTATAATTCACCCCTCCACTTT CASSPSEGSGAYNSPLHF
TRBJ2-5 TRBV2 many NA TGTGCCAGCAGGGGGTACCGGGACTCGCCCACCCAAGAGACCCAGTACTTC CASRGYRDSPTQETQYF
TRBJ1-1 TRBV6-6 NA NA TGTGCCAGCAATCGGGGGAACACTGAAGCTTTCTTT CASNRGNTEAFF
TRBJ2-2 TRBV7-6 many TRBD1 TGTGCCAGCCATCCGGGACAGGGGTCCGGGGAGCTGTTTTTT CASHPGQGSGELFF
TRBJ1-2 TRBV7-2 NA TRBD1 TGTGCCACGGGACAGGGGATTGGCTACACCTTC CATGQGIGYTF
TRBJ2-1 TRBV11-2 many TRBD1 TGTGCCAGCACACCCGCCGGGACAGGATACAATGAGCAGTTCTTC CASTPAGTGYNEQFF
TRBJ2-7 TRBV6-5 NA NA TGTGCCAGCAGGGAGGATAGCGGCGGGACCCCCTACGAGCAGTACTTC CASREDSGGTPYEQYF
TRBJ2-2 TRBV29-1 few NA TGCAGCGTTGAAAACCTAAACACCGGGGAGCTGTTTTTT CSVENLNTGELFF
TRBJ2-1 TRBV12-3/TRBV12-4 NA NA TGTGCCAGCAGTTTTTCCGGGCACCCCGAGGAGGAGCAGTTCTTC CASSFSGHPEEEQFF
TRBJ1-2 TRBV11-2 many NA TGTGCCAGCAGCTTAGCCGGGGGCAGTTACAATGGCTACACCTTC CASSLAGGSYNGYTF
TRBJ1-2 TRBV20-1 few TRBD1 TGCAGTGCTACTCGGGACAGGGTCTATGGCTACACCTTC CSATRDRVYGYTF
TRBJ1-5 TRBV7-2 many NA TGTGCCAGCAGCTTTAGGTCAGGGGACAATCAGCCCCAGCATTTT CASSFRSGDNQPQHF
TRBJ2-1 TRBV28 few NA TGTGCCAGCCTAGGTTCCTATGAGCAGTTCTTC CASLGSYEQFF